One sample yielded the 26 T cell receptor beta chains listed below, sequenced in a study of OX40 agonist ivuxolimab in advanced cancers. Measured with immunoSEQ multiplex PCR; TCRdb has only the in-frame clones, and not every one. The sample has roughly 100,000 clones, more than 85% seen once. The sample in question was CD4+ or CD8+ T cells sorted from blood, obtained in a trial of the OX40 agonist ivuxolimab. The source is an adult with an advanced solid tumor such as melanoma, head and neck, liver or kidney cancer.

This clone occurred once. The chain is built from TRBV9 and TRBJ2-2, with 8 bases aligning to TRBD1. Unmatched junction bases numbered 21, after V lost 4 bases and J lost 4 bases. The CDR3 sequence is 20 residues long. Germline V gives CDR1 SGDLS, CDR2 YYNGEE. This CDR3 reads CASSRLFIYSGGSGTGELFF. The DNA for the CDR3 is TGTGCCAGCAGCCGACTTTTTATATATTCAGGGGGCTCTGGCACCGGGGAGCTGTTTTTT.

The chain recombines TRBV27 with TRBJ2-7; unclear D gene. CDR3 size: 14 residues. Germline loops: CDR1 MNHEY, CDR2 SMNVEV (reference sequence). V shed 2 bases and J shed 3 bases, with 11 bases lying between them. The CDR3 nucleotides are TGTGCCAGCAGTTTACGGCAGCCCCACTACGAGCAGTACTTC. Translating it yields CASSLRQPHYEQYF.

The rearrangement uses TRBV27 and TRBJ1-1; D unclear. V was trimmed by 2 bases and J by 1 base, leaving 8 bases between them. CDR1 and CDR2 (germline): MNHEY, SMNVEV (reference sequence). CDR3 length equals 14 residues. The CDR3 protein is CASSLVAANTEAFF. DNA for the CDR3: TGTGCCAGCAGTTTAGTGGCGGCGAACACTGAAGCTTTCTTT.

The CDR3 DNA sequence: TGTGCCAGCAGCTCCGTAGCGGGAGGGCCGACAGATACGCAGTATTTT. Translated: CASSSVAGGPTDTQYF. The chain is built from TRBV7-8 and TRBJ2-3; TRBD2 matches at 11 bases. The J segment lost 3 bases and the V segment lost 4 bases, leaving 6 bases of the junction unmatched. This CDR3 has 16 residues. The V gene's germline CDR1 is SGHVS and CDR2 FQNEAQ. Drawing the rest from reference TRBV7-8 and TRBJ2-3, the complete variable domain is GAGVSQSPRYKVAKRGQDVALRCDPISGHVSLFWYQQALGQGPEFLTYFQNEAQLDKSGLPSDRFFAERPEGSVSTLKIQRTQQEDSAVYLCASSSVAGGPTDTQYFGPGTRLTVL.

The CDR3 sequence is CSGLAEREVQETQYF. CDR3 in DNA: TGCAGCGGATTAGCCGAGCGGGAGGTACAAGAGACCCAGTACTTC. The chain carries TRBV29-1 and TRBJ2-5; 9 positions match TRBD2. CDR3 size: 15 residues. Germline CDR1 reads SQVTM; CDR2 reads ANQGSEA. The V gene end was trimmed by 7 bases and the J gene end by 2 bases; junction bases not matched to a gene: 11.

CDR3 loop: CASSARTGGGDGYTF. The CDR3 DNA reads as TGTGCCAGCAGTGCCCGGACAGGGGGAGGAGATGGCTACACCTTC. V usage is TRBV6-1 and J usage is TRBJ1-2; 10 positions match TRBD1. The CDR3 spans 15 residues. Germline CDR1 is MNHNS and CDR2 is SASEGT. Unmatched junction bases numbered 8, after V lost 4 bases and J lost 6 bases.

The chain joins TRBV4-3 to TRBJ2-7; D call uncertain. CDR1 is LGHNA and CDR2 is YSLEER in the germline V gene. Trimming pared 0 bases from V and 4 bases from J, leaving 7 bases between. The CDR3 is 13 residues long. The CDR3 DNA is TGCGCCAGCAGCCAAGATCTGGGATACGAGCAGTACTTC. Encoded protein: CASSQDLGYEQYF.

Regarding this clone: The CDR3 does not end in the conserved phenylalanine or tryptophan, so this is likely a read error. The chain recombines TRBV29-1 with TRBJ1-2, with D unclear. From germline, CDR1 is SQVTM and CDR2 ANQGSEA. The V end lost 5 bases, the J end lost 2 bases, and 12 bases lay between the germline ends. The CDR3 contains 13 residues. CDR3 loop: CSVLGGQNYGYTL. CDR3 DNA: TGCAGCGTTCTAGGCGGGCAGAACTATGGCTACACCCTC.

This chain connects TRBV7-8 to TRBJ1-1; D remains ambiguous. The V and J ends lost 5 bases and 7 bases respectively, with 14 bases between them. Per the germline V gene, CDR1 is SGHVS and CDR2 is FQNEAQ. The CDR3 runs to 13 residues. In DNA form, the CDR3 reads TGTGCCAGCAGCCCTGGACTTGGTGTTGAAGCTTTCTTT. Protein sequence: CASSPGLGVEAFF.

This clone was picked up one time. The chain couples TRBV27 to TRBJ2-1; D is uncertain. Deletions cut 5 bases from V and 7 bases from J, with 9 bases between. This CDR3 region has 12 residues. Germline loops: CDR1 MNHEY, CDR2 SMNVEV (reference sequence). The CDR3 DNA follows: TGTGCCAGCAGTCCCCCTAGTAATGAGCAGTTCTTC. The encoded protein is CASSPPSNEQFF.

This clone has a handful of counts. This chain links TRBV9 with TRBJ2-2; 9 nucleotides line up with TRBD1. Germline V gives CDR1 SGDLS, CDR2 YYNGEE. The V and J ends lost 0 bases and 1 base, in that order; junction bases with no gene match: 4. The CDR3 is 17 amino acids. The CDR3 sequence: CASSVAMDRGNTGELFF. The CDR3 nucleotides are TGTGCCAGCAGCGTAGCCATGGACAGGGGGAACACCGGGGAGCTGTTTTTT.

The V call is TRBV2, the J call TRBJ1-6, with TRBD1 matching 10 bases. Germline CDR1 is SNHLY and CDR2 is FYNNEI. The CDR3 extends over 16 amino acids. The ends lost 5 bases at V and 8 bases at J; junction bases unmatched: 9. CDR3 in DNA: TGTGCCAGCAGTTTCCTAGGGACAGGGGTTGATTCACCCCTCCACTTT. Its translation: CASSFLGTGVDSPLHF.

This chain connects TRBV5-6 to TRBJ2-5, with TRBD2 identical over 10 bases. The length of the CDR3 is 14 residues. CDR1 and CDR2 from the germline V gene are SGHDT and YYEEEE. V shed 2 bases and J 5 bases; nucleotides not matched to a gene: 3. CDR3: CASSFGLAEETQYF. CDR3 DNA: TGTGCCAGCAGCTTCGGACTAGCGGAGGAGACCCAGTACTTC.

The rearrangement joins TRBV28 to TRBJ2-5, with D uncertain. This CDR3 contains 11 residues. Germline CDR1 reads MDHEN; CDR2 reads SYDVKM. Trimming shortened V by 3 bases and J by 5 bases, and 4 bases separated the two germline ends. The CDR3 region is CASSFSETQYF. DNA for the CDR3: TGTGCCAGCAGTTTTTCGGAGACCCAGTACTTC.

CDR3 protein: CASSPRVWDASTRTEAFF. Written as DNA, the CDR3 is TGTGCCAGCAGCCCAAGAGTGTGGGACGCCTCTACGAGGACTGAAGCTTTCTTT. The V gene is TRBV7-9, the J gene TRBJ1-1; tentatively, D is TRBD1 (5 bases). CDR1 and CDR2 from the germline V gene are SEHNR and FQNEAQ (reference sequence). V lost 5 bases and J lost 5, with 27 bases in between. The CDR3 runs 18 residues.

The chain employs TRBV6-5 and TRBJ1-5, with D perhaps matching TRBD1 (5 bases). CDR1 and CDR2 (germline): MNHEY, SVGAGI. The CDR3 contains 14 residues. V was clipped by 2 bases and J by 6 bases, with 11 bases between them. The CDR3 loop is CASSYNSGTQPQHF. The CDR3 region has the DNA TGTGCCAGCAGTTACAATTCGGGGACTCAGCCCCAGCATTTT.

The V gene is TRBV9, the J gene TRBJ2-1; 8 nucleotides match TRBD1. V shed 0 bases and J 9 bases; nucleotides not matched to a gene: 8. CDR1 and CDR2 (germline): SGDLS, YYNGEE. There are 15 residues in the CDR3. The CDR3 DNA reads TGTGCCAGCAGCGTAGCTACAGGGGGATCGGTTGAGCAGTTCTTC. It is translated as CASSVATGGSVEQFF.

The chain joins TRBV12-1 to TRBJ1-5; the DNA was not compared with TRBD1, the D call given in the table. TRBV12-1 is a pseudogene segment. The CDR3 loop spans 15 amino acids. The CDR3 region has the DNA TGTGCCAGCAGCTTTGGGACAAGGGCCGATCAGCCCCAGCATTTT. It specifies CASSFGTRADQPQHF.

This chain connects TRBV9 to TRBJ2-3; D is uncertain. Germline lookup yields CDR1 SGDLS and CDR2 YYNGEE. The CDR3 runs 15 residues. V dropped 1 base and J dropped 5 bases, with 14 bases sitting between them. CDR3 sequence reads: CASSVSSRLEDTQYF. For the CDR3, the DNA is TGTGCCAGCAGCGTATCGAGCAGGTTAGAAGATACGCAGTATTTT.

The chain links TRBV5-1 to TRBJ2-3; no definite D call. Trimming pared 4 bases from V and 0 bases from J, leaving 15 bases between. This CDR3 has 16 residues. Germline loops: CDR1 SGHRS, CDR2 YFSETQ. CDR3 amino acids: CASSPGSSASTDTQYF. The CDR3 DNA reads TGCGCCAGCAGCCCGGGTTCGAGTGCTAGCACAGATACGCAGTATTTT.

The chain employs TRBV5-4 and TRBJ2-1; 9 nucleotides match TRBD2. With V trimmed by 0 bases and J by 2 bases, 6 bases remained unmatched. The length of the CDR3 is 17 residues. Per the germline V gene, CDR1 is SGHNT and CDR2 is YYREEE (reference sequence). Here the CDR3 DNA reads TGTGCCAGCAGCTTGGGGGTCCTAGCGGGGACCTACAATGAGCAGTTCTTC. Protein product: CASSLGVLAGTYNEQFF.

This chain uses TRBV13 with TRBJ2-7, with TRBD2 matching 8 bases. CDR1 and CDR2 (germline): PRHDT, FYEKMQ (reference sequence). This CDR3 has 13 residues. Trimming removed 4 bases from V and 3 bases from J; junction bases left unmatched: 2. CDR3 nucleotide sequence: TGTGCCAGCAGCTACGGGAGGGACTACGAGCAGTACTTC. Translated: CASSYGRDYEQYF.

The chain links TRBV5-1 to TRBJ2-7; 8 nucleotides align to TRBD2. The CDR3 runs 14 residues. With V trimmed by 6 bases and J by 5 bases, 10 bases remained unmatched. From germline, CDR1 is SGHRS and CDR2 YFSETQ. CDR3 sequence: CASKEREGPHEQYF. In nucleotides, the CDR3 is TGCGCCAGCAAAGAACGGGAGGGCCCACACGAGCAGTACTTC.

V and J are TRBV5-6 and TRBJ1-1, with D possibly TRBD1 on 6 matching bases. This CDR3 has 16 amino acids. The V gene's germline CDR1 is SGHDT and CDR2 YYEEEE. V gave up 2 bases and J gave up 7 bases, with 21 bases separating them. The CDR3 region has the DNA TGTGCCAGCAGCTTACTGACAGGATCCGTAAAATATGAAGCTTTCTTT. It codes for CASSLLTGSVKYEAFF.

This clone showed up just once. CDR3 in amino acids: CASSSNTKEMIQETQYF. The CDR3 DNA follows: TGTGCCAGCAGTTCTAATACTAAAGAGATGATACAAGAGACCCAGTACTTC. The V and J genes are TRBV27 and TRBJ2-5; no clear D. Germline V lookup: CDR1 MNHEY, CDR2 SMNVEV (reference sequence). Trimming took off 4 bases at V and 2 bases at J, with 20 bases between the two ends. This CDR3 spans 17 amino acids.

The V and J genes are TRBV6-5 and TRBJ2-1; 10 positions agree with TRBD1. Germline V CDR1 and CDR2: MNHEY, SVGAGI. CDR3 length: 14 residues. J lost 6 bases, V lost 6 bases, and 5 bases had no gene match. In DNA, the CDR3 is TGTGCCAGCAGACCGGGACAGGGGCCCAATGAGCAGTTCTTC. Translation gives CASRPGQGPNEQFF.